Below, 3 T cell receptor beta chains from the same sample are listed, as sequenced in a study of long-term antiretroviral therapy in people with HIV. Survey-level immunoSEQ v3.0 assays were run. Generated by immunoSEQ multiplex PCR, the TCRdb table keeps only in-frame clones and is missing some. The repertoire holds 37,000 or so clones, with 80% as singletons. Sample: unsorted PBMCs, taken 3.4 years after starting antiretroviral therapy. These receptors originate from a man younger than 40 with HIV.

V usage is TRBV7-2 and J usage is TRBJ2-3; tentatively, D is TRBD2 (5 bases). Germline loops: CDR1 SGHTA, CDR2 FQGNSA. V was cut by 4 bases and J by 1 base, with 18 bases left in between. CDR3 length: 17 residues. The CDR3 reads CASSSFMTGTGTDTQYF. CDR3 sequence (DNA): TGTGCCAGCAGCTCTTTCATGACGGGAACCGGCACAGATACGCAGTATTTT.

The CDR3 bases are TGTGCCAGCAGTCAGTTAGCGGGAGGGTGGAATGAGCAGTTCTTC. Its translation is CASSQLAGGWNEQFF. This rearrangement joins TRBV6-5 to TRBJ2-1; 11 nucleotides match TRBD2. In germline, CDR1 is MNHEY, CDR2 SVGAGI. V was pared by 5 bases and J by 7 bases, with 7 bases of the junction left unmatched. The CDR3 totals 15 residues.

This clone came up once. The rearrangement links TRBV6-5 to TRBJ2-2; D possibly uses TRBD1 or TRBD2 (5 bases each). CDR1 is MNHEY, CDR2 SVGAGI, per germline. Trimming took off 2 bases at V and 5 bases at J, with 15 bases between the two ends. The CDR3 contains 16 residues. CDR3 nucleotide sequence: TGTGCCAGCAGTTACCCCCCGGGACCTAAAACCGGGGAGCTGTTTTTT. Its protein product is CASSYPPGPKTGELFF.